Listed below are T cell receptor beta chains from one sample, sequenced in a study of vaccination and CD4 T cells after COVID-19. One entry per CDR3 protein, called by TCRdb with MiXCR from the PCR reads. This table has just under 20,000 distinct CDR3 sequences, around 50% appearing once. These TCRs are of unknown antigen specificity. Sequenced: CD4+ T cells from blood, cultured in vitro. The receptors originated from a human donor who had recovered from COVID-19. Each CDR3 is given with its conserved first and last residue. The order of the fields is V gene, D gene, J gene, clone size, CDR3 DNA, CDR3 protein. A D gene is named only where the DNA matches it firmly. Not all rows give a size; the values are once, few, many and, for expanded clones, a class.

>TRBV7-2|TRBD1|TRBJ1-5|few
TGTGCCAGCAGCTTAGTCGGGCCAGGGGGCAGTCAGCCCCAGCATTTT
CASSLVGPGGSQPQHF
>TRBV6-5|NA|TRBJ1-2|NA
TGTGCCAGCAGTTACGAGAGGGGCGCATCCTATGGCTACACCTTC
CASSYERGASYGYTF
>TRBV14|NA|TRBJ1-1|NA
TGTGCCAGCAGCCAAGAGGCATGGCCCATGAACACTGAAGCTTTCTTT
CASSQEAWPMNTEAFF
>TRBV29-1|NA|TRBJ1-1|NA
TGCAGCGCTCGAAGTGGGGTTTGGGGCACTGAAGCTTTCTTT
CSARSGVWGTEAFF
>TRBV2|NA|TRBJ1-5|NA
TGTGCCAGCACCCCGGGGGCTAGAAATCAGCCCCAGCATTTT
CASTPGARNQPQHF
>TRBV19|NA|TRBJ1-2|once
TGTGCCAGTAGTCGCCTTAACTATGGCTACACCTTC
CASSRLNYGYTF
>TRBV6-1|TRBD2|TRBJ2-5|NA
TGTGCCAGCAGGAGGGGGACTAGCGGGAGTCAAGAGACCCAGTACTTC
CASRRGTSGSQETQYF
>TRBV20-1|NA|TRBJ2-3|once
TGCAGTGCTAGAGAGCTATCCACAGATACGCAGTATTTT
CSARELSTDTQYF
>TRBV20-1|TRBD2|TRBJ2-7|few
TGCAGTGCTAGAAGTTGGGGACTCGGGACTAACGAGCAGTACTTC
CSARSWGLGTNEQYF
>TRBV15|NA|TRBJ1-5|few
TGTGCCACCAGCAGAGACCGAGGGGGGGCAAGCAATCAGCCCCAGCATTTT
CATSRDRGGASNQPQHF
>TRBV24-1|NA|TRBJ2-2|NA
TGTGCCACCAGTGATTCCGGGACGGGGAACACCGGGGAGCTGTTTTTT
CATSDSGTGNTGELFF
>TRBV10-3|NA|TRBJ1-1|few
TGTGCCATCAGTGAGTTAGACCCTCCTGAAGCTTTCTTT
CAISELDPPEAFF
>TRBV7-3|TRBD1|TRBJ2-1|NA
TGTGCCAGCAGCATGATGGGGACAGGGGGACCCTACAATGAGCAGTTCTTC
CASSMMGTGGPYNEQFF
>TRBV7-2|TRBD1|TRBJ2-2|few
TGTGCCAGCAGCCTTCGGGACAGAGAGAACACCGGGGAGCTGTTTTTT
CASSLRDRENTGELFF
>TRBV19|NA|TRBJ1-2|NA
TGTGCCAGTAGTCGCCGGACGGCTCTTACGTACACCTTC
CASSRRTALTYTF
>TRBV7-9|TRBD1|TRBJ1-1|NA
TGTGCCAGCAGCTTAGGAGGGACAGCGAACACTGAAGCTTTCTTT
CASSLGGTANTEAFF
>TRBV19|TRBD2|TRBJ2-3|NA
TGTGCCGCAAGAGGGATCTCCGGGACTAGCGGTGTGCGGGGGGGAACGCAGTATTTT
CAARGISGTSGVRGGTQYF
>TRBV30|NA|TRBJ1-2|NA
TGTGCCTGGTGGTTCTATGGCTACACCTTC
CAWWFYGYTF
>TRBV6-4|NA|TRBJ1-1|NA
TGTGCCAGCAGTGACGGGTGGGGTGAAGCTTTCTTT
CASSDGWGEAFF
>TRBV15|NA|TRBJ1-1|NA
TGTGCCACCAGCAGGGGGACCGTACTGAGGACTGAAGCTTTCTTT
CATSRGTVLRTEAFF
>TRBV7-2|NA|TRBJ2-7|NA
TGTGCCAGCAGCTTAAACTACGAGCAGTACTTC
CASSLNYEQYF
>TRBV5-4|TRBD1|TRBJ1-6|NA
TGCGCCAGCAGCCGGGAGGGACAGGGTAATTCACCCCTCCACTTT
CASSREGQGNSPLHF
>TRBV12-3/TRBV12-4|NA|TRBJ1-2|NA
TGTGCCAGCAGCTCGGGCTATGGCTACACCTTC
CASSSGYGYTF
>TRBV7-3|NA|TRBJ2-3|NA
TGTGCCAGCAGCTTGCAACAAGGTTCTAGCACAGATACGCAGTATTTT
CASSLQQGSSTDTQYF
>TRBV12-3/TRBV12-4|NA|TRBJ2-5|NA
TGTGCCAGCACCCTCCGGGTCCCAGAGACCCAGTACTTC
CASTLRVPETQYF
>TRBV5-1|NA|TRBJ2-1|NA
TGCGCCAGCAGCCTTATGACCACCGGGACTCCGTACAATGAGCAGTTCTTC
CASSLMTTGTPYNEQFF
>TRBV7-2|NA|TRBJ1-1|NA
TGTGCCAGCAGCTTAGCGCAAGTTGGCGGGAACACTGAAGCTTTCTTT
CASSLAQVGGNTEAFF
>TRBV7-6|TRBD2|TRBJ2-7|NA
TGTGCCAGCAGCTTAAAAGGTGCGGGCGGGAGGACCTCCTACGAGCAGTACTTC
CASSLKGAGGRTSYEQYF
>TRBV24-1|NA|TRBJ1-1|NA
TGTGCCACCAGTGATTTTTTAAACAGGAGAGGCACTGAAGCTTTCTTT
CATSDFLNRRGTEAFF
>TRBV19|NA|TRBJ1-2|NA
TGTGCCAGTAGACGAGGCTCTACAGGGATCTATGGCTACACCTTC
CASRRGSTGIYGYTF
>TRBV2|NA|TRBJ1-1|NA
TGTGCCAGCACTTCGCTGGCCCGAGGAACTGAAGCTTTCTTT
CASTSLARGTEAFF
>TRBV19|NA|TRBJ1-5|few
TGTGCCAGTCTAGACGGGTGGGGGAGCAATCAGCCCCAGCATTTT
CASLDGWGSNQPQHF
>TRBV7-9|TRBD2|TRBJ2-1|NA
TGTGCCAGCAGCCGAAAGACCGGGACTAGCGGCCTCAATGAGCAGTTCTTC
CASSRKTGTSGLNEQFF
>TRBV28|TRBD2|TRBJ2-1|NA
TGTGCCAGCAGCCCTACTAGCGTTGAGCAGTTCTTC
CASSPTSVEQFF
>TRBV27|NA|TRBJ1-2|few
TGTGCCAGCAGTTTATACTCCGGACCCCGAGTCGGTGGCTACACCTTC
CASSLYSGPRVGGYTF
>TRBV20-1|TRBD1|TRBJ1-1|few
TGCAGTGCAGCCAGGGGGCCCGGAGCTTTCTTT
CSAARGPGAFF
>TRBV7-2|TRBD2|TRBJ2-7|NA
TGTGCCAGCAGCTTAGTTGCCCTAGCGGGAGGGACCCCCTACGAGCAGTACTTC
CASSLVALAGGTPYEQYF
>TRBV11-1|TRBD1|TRBJ1-1|once
TGTGCCAGCAGCTTAGATCGGGACAGGGAGGGCACTGAAGCTTTCTTT
CASSLDRDREGTEAFF
>TRBV20-1|NA|TRBJ2-5|few
TGCAGTGCTCTGGGGTGGGGGACTTCAGCCCAGTACTTC
CSALGWGTSAQYF
>TRBV6-2/TRBV6-3|TRBD1|TRBJ2-3|NA
TGTGCCAGCACTCAGGGGGCGTATACGCAGTATTTT
CASTQGAYTQYF
>TRBV5-4|TRBD1|TRBJ1-1|NA
TGTGCCAGCAGCTTGACAGGGGGGGGGTTGAACACTGAAGCTTTCTTT
CASSLTGGGLNTEAFF
>TRBV18|NA|TRBJ2-2|NA
TGTGCCAGCTCACCACCATCTGCCAGGGAGCTGTTTTTT
CASSPPSARELFF
>TRBV30|TRBD2|TRBJ2-1|NA
TGTGCCTGGAAGGTAGCGGGAGGGTACAATGAGCAGTTCTTC
CAWKVAGGYNEQFF
>TRBV18|NA|TRBJ2-7|NA
TGTGCCAGCTCATTAACTGCCACTACTGCCTCCTACGAGCAGTACTTC
CASSLTATTASYEQYF
>TRBV12-2|NA|TRBJ2-7|NA
TGTGCAAGTCGCTTAGTAGGGGACCACTCCTACGAGCAGTACTTC
CASRLVGDHSYEQYF
>TRBV21-1|NA|TRBJ2-3|few
TGTGCCAGCAGCACACCGGGACTAGAGGGCCGTAGCCATTCAACTAGCACAGATACGCAGTATTTT
CASSTPGLEGRSHSTSTDTQYF
>TRBV18|NA|TRBJ1-1|NA
TGTGCCAGCTCACCAGGGGGGGTGATGAACACTGAAGCTTTCTTT
CASSPGGVMNTEAFF
>TRBV3-1|TRBD2|TRBJ2-1|NA
TGTGCCAGCAGTTGGACTAGCGGAGACAATGAGCAGTTCTTC
CASSWTSGDNEQFF
>TRBV7-2|TRBD1|TRBJ1-4|NA
TGTGCCAGCAGCCCGACCGGGACAGGGGTAGGAGAAAAACTGTTTTTT
CASSPTGTGVGEKLFF
>TRBV7-6|TRBD2|TRBJ2-3|few
TGTGCCAGCAGCCCAGCGGGGGGGTTCACAGATACGCAGTATTTT
CASSPAGGFTDTQYF
>TRBV20-1|NA|TRBJ2-1|NA
TGCAGTGCTGATAGCGCAAACAATGAGCAGTTCTTC
CSADSANNEQFF
>TRBV6-5|NA|TRBJ2-7|NA
TGTGCCAGCAGTTACTCGAAACTGGGGATCTCCGAGCAGTACTTC
CASSYSKLGISEQYF
>TRBV15|NA|TRBJ1-1|few
TGTGCCACCAGCAGAGATCGGAGTGAAGCTTTCTTT
CATSRDRSEAFF
>TRBV21-1|NA|TRBJ1-2|NA
TGTGCCAGCAGTGAGGCCCTTCCGGGACAGCAATATGGCTACACCTTC
CASSEALPGQQYGYTF
>TRBV12-3/TRBV12-4|TRBD2|TRBJ2-1|NA
TGTGCCAGCAGGGGACTAGCGGGAGATGAGCAGTTCTTC
CASRGLAGDEQFF